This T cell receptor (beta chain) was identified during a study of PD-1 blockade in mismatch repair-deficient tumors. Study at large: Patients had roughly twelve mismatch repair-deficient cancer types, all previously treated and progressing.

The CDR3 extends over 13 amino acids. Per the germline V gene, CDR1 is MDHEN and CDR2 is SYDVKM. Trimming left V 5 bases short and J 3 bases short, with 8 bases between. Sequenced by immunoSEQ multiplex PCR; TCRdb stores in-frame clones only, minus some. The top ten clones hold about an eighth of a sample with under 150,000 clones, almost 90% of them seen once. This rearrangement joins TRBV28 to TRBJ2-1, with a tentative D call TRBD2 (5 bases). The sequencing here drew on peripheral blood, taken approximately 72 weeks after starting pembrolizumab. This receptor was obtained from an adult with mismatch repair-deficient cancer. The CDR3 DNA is TGTGCCAGCAGTCCGGGATACTACAATGAGCAGTTCTTC. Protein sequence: CASSPGYYNEQFF.